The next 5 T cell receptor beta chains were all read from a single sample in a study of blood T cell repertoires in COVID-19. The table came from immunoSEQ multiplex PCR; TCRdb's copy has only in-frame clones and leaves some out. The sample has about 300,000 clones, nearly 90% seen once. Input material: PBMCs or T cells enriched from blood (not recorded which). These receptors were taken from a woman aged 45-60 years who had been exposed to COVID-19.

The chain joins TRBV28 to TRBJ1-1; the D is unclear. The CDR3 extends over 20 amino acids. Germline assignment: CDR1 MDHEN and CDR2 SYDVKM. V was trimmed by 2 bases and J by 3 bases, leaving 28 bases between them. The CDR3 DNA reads TGTGCCAGCAGTTTACTAGTACCGTTTCGGCCTCTCGGCAAAGACACTGAAGCTTTCTTT. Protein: CASSLLVPFRPLGKDTEAFF.

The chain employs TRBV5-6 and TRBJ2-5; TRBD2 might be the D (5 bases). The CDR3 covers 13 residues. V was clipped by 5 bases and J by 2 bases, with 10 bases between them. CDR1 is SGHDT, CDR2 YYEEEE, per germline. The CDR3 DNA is TGTGCCAGCAGTTCGACGGGACAAGAGACCCAGTACTTC. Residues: CASSSTGQETQYF.

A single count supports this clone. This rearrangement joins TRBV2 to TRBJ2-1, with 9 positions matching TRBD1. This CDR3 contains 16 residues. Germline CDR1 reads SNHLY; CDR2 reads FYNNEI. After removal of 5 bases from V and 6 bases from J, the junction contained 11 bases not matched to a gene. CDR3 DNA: TGTGCCAGCAGTAAGGCCGGGACAGGGATCCCCAATGAGCAGTTCTTC. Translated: CASSKAGTGIPNEQFF. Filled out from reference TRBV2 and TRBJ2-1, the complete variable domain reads EPEVTQTPSHQVTQMGQEVILRCVPISNHLYFYWYRQILGQKVEFLVSFYNNEISEKSEIFDDQFSVERPDGSNFTLKIRSTKLEDSAMYFCASSKAGTGIPNEQFFGPGTRLTVL.

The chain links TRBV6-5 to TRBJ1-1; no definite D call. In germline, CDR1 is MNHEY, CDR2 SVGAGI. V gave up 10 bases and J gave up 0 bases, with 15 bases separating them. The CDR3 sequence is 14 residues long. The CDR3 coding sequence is TGTGCCACCACCGGTGTGGTTATGAACACTGAAGCTTTCTTT. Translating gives CATTGVVMNTEAFF.

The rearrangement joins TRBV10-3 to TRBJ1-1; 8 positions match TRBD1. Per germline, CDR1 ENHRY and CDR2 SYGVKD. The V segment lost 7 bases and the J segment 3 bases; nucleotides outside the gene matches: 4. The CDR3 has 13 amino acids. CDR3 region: CAIKQGADTEAFF. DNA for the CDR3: TGTGCCATCAAGCAGGGGGCTGACACTGAAGCTTTCTTT.